The 23 T cell receptor beta chains below all came from one sample that was sequenced in a study of cytomegalovirus exposure and HLA in healthy donors (dated by TCRdb to 2015 to 2018). Receptor libraries were prepared by the immunoSEQ multiplex PCR assay. A mixture of 60 forward primers for TCR Vbeta segments and 13 reverse primers for TCR Jbeta segments was used in the multiplex PCR. TCRdb re-hosts the immuneACCESS table, in-frame sequences only. Its copies lack some clones; in the studies checked, an unresolved V gene accounts for under half of them, and the cause for the rest is not known. The table for this sample lists 190,000 or so clones; 80% of them were counted only once. The ten largest clones represent under 0.75% of the sample. The sample comprised PBMCs. These receptors were collected from a boy younger than 18 in good health and CMV-seronegative.

The chain has TRBV19 and TRBJ2-5; TRBD2 is a possible D gene (6 bases). The CDR3 runs 13 residues. Germline V CDR1 and CDR2: LNHDA, SQIVND (reference sequence). Trimming cost V 5 bases and J 4 bases, with 11 bases left between them. CDR3 sequence (DNA): TGTGCCAGTAGTTGGGACGGGGGAGAGACCCAGTACTTC. Translating it yields CASSWDGGETQYF.

J is TRBJ2-7 and V is TRBV19; TRBD1 aligns across 9 bases. The CDR3 is 15 amino acids. CDR1 is LNHDA, CDR2 SQIVND, per germline (reference sequence). J gave up 2 bases and V 4 bases, and 6 bases lay outside the gene matches. The CDR3 DNA reads TGTGCCAGTAGTACCACAGGGGGCGCAGCCTACGAGCAGTACTTC. Its translation: CASSTTGGAAYEQYF.

This chain uses TRBV7-3 with TRBJ2-3; a possible D gene is TRBD2 (6 bases). The V end was cut by 1 base, the J end by 6 bases, with 11 bases between. Germline assignment: CDR1 SGHTA and CDR2 FQGTGA. The CDR3 contains 14 residues. As DNA, the CDR3 is TGTGCCAGCAGCTTAATGGGCGGGGCCGATACGCAGTATTTT. Protein product: CASSLMGGADTQYF. Complete variable domain (other parts from reference TRBV7-3 and TRBJ2-3): GAGVSQTPSNKVTEKGKYVELRCDPISGHTALYWYRQSLGQGPEFLIYFQGTGAADDSGLPNDRFFAVRPEGSVSTLKIQRTERGDSAVYLCASSLMGGADTQYFGPGTRLTVL.

The V gene is TRBV30, the J gene TRBJ2-1; D may be TRBD2 (5 bases). The length of the CDR3 is 13 residues. Trimming took off 0 bases at V and 9 bases at J, with 12 bases between the two ends. Germline V gene data show CDR1 as GTSNPN and CDR2 as SVGIG (reference sequence). The CDR3 nucleotides read TGTGCCTGGAGTGTAGGACGGGGTACTGAGCAGTTCTTC. It yields the protein CAWSVGRGTEQFF.

The V call is TRBV29-1, the J call TRBJ1-1, with D possibly TRBD1 on 6 matching bases. V lost 4 bases to trimming and J lost 4 bases, with 13 bases between them. The CDR3 totals 13 residues. Germline CDR1 and CDR2: SQVTM and ANQGSEA. The CDR3 sequence: CSVVAQGGTEAFF. CDR3 DNA sequence: TGCAGCGTTGTGGCACAGGGTGGCACTGAAGCTTTCTTT.

This chain connects TRBV5-1 to TRBJ1-5; TRBD1 might be the D (6 bases). The length of the CDR3 is 15 residues. The germline V gene encodes CDR1 SGHRS and CDR2 YFSETQ. V lost 0 bases to trimming and J lost 0 bases, with 7 bases between them. CDR3 sequence (DNA): TGCGCCAGCAGCTTGGGACAGGATAGCAATCAGCCCCAGCATTTT. Its protein is CASSLGQDSNQPQHF.

The chain is built from TRBV25-1 and TRBJ2-5, with 11 bases that match TRBD2. The J call may be faulty, since TRBJ2-7 better matches the DNA end. Germline lookup yields CDR1 MGHDK and CDR2 SYGVNS. This CDR3 has 15 residues. DNA of the CDR3: TGTGCCAGCAGCGATTATAGCGGGAGGGCCTACGAGCAGTACTTC. It is translated as CASSDYSGRAYEQYF.

This chain joins TRBV7-2 and TRBJ2-3; TRBD1 is a possible D gene (6 bases). V lost 1 base to trimming and J lost 2 bases, with 7 bases between them. This CDR3 is 14 amino acids long. Germline-derived CDR1 and CDR2 are SGHTA and FQGNSA. Here the CDR3 reads CASSLGQDTDTQYF. The DNA for the CDR3 is TGTGCCAGCAGCTTAGGACAGGACACAGATACGCAGTATTTT.

The chain uses TRBV9 and TRBJ1-2; unclear D gene. The germline V gene encodes CDR1 SGDLS and CDR2 YYNGEE. Between the trimmed V and J ends, which lost 0 bases and 2 bases, there was a span of 11 bases. The CDR3 runs 15 residues. DNA of the CDR3: TGTGCCAGCAGCGTAGACGGGCGGGCGAACTATGGCTACACCTTC. Protein sequence: CASSVDGRANYGYTF.

This clone is a singleton in its sample. Here the CDR3 DNA reads TGCGCCAGCAGCCACAGGGACGACTATGGCTACACCTTC. This codes for CASSHRDDYGYTF. This chain links TRBV5-1 with TRBJ1-2; D is perhaps TRBD1 (6 bases). The CDR3 runs 13 residues. CDR1 is SGHRS, CDR2 YFSETQ, per germline. Trimming removed 4 bases at V and 3 bases at J, with 10 bases between.

The rearrangement links TRBV6-5 to TRBJ2-5; 8 nucleotides agree with TRBD2. This CDR3 spans 14 amino acids. Trimming removed 5 bases from V and 4 bases from J; junction bases left unmatched: 6. CDR1 and CDR2 (germline): MNHEY, SVGAGI. The CDR3 protein is CASSPGLARETQYF. CDR3 nucleotides: TGTGCCAGCAGTCCCGGACTAGCAAGAGAGACCCAGTACTTC.

This sequence joins TRBV6-1 and TRBJ2-2; D is undetermined. The germline V gene has CDR1 MNHNS and CDR2 SASEGT. The CDR3 covers 12 residues. The V gene lost 7 bases and the J gene lost 1 base, with 4 bases spanning the gap. The CDR3 nucleotides are TGTGCCAGCACCGTGAACACCGGGGAGCTGTTTTTT. It translates to CASTVNTGELFF.

This clone turned up a few times. The rearrangement links TRBV6-5 to TRBJ2-7; D is possibly TRBD1 (5 bases). V was trimmed by 6 bases and J by 2 bases, leaving 11 bases between them. Germline CDR1 MNHEY, CDR2 SVGAGI. The CDR3 length is 13 residues. The CDR3 DNA reads TGTGCCAGCAGCAGTGACAGACCCTACGAGCAGTACTTC. It codes for CASSSDRPYEQYF.

The chain links TRBV7-6 to TRBJ2-2; D is uncertain. V dropped 1 base and J dropped 8 bases, with 17 bases sitting between them. CDR1 is SGHVS and CDR2 is FNYEAQ in the germline V gene. This CDR3 is built from 16 residues. The CDR3 nucleotides read TGTGCCAGCAGCTTAGAATCCGGAGACCTCATAGGGGAGCTGTTTTTT. This gives the protein CASSLESGDLIGELFF.

V gene TRBV6-5 combines with J gene TRBJ1-1, with D unresolved. V dropped 4 bases and J dropped 4 bases, with 4 bases sitting between them. Germline V CDR1 and CDR2: MNHEY, SVGAGI. The CDR3 has 11 amino acids. The CDR3 loop reads CASSSRTEAFF. The CDR3 region has the DNA TGTGCCAGCAGTTCGCGCACTGAAGCTTTCTTT.

The chain combines TRBV6-5 with TRBJ2-7; 7 nucleotides agree with TRBD2. CDR3 length: 12 residues. Germline V CDR1 and CDR2: MNHEY, SVGAGI. The trim removed 6 bases at V and 4 bases at J, leaving 3 bases unmatched. CDR3 in DNA: TGTGCCAGCAGGGGGGGGAATTACGAGCAGTACTTC. Translation: CASRGGNYEQYF.

The chain employs TRBV4-3 and TRBJ2-7, with D possibly being TRBD2 (6 bases). Looked up from germline, CDR1 is LGHNA and CDR2 is YSLEER. This CDR3 spans 18 amino acids. Between the trimmed V and J ends, which lost 2 bases and 0 bases, there was a span of 20 bases. Written as DNA, the CDR3 is TGCGCCAGCAGCCAATTAAGTCGAGTGGACGGGAGCTCCTACGAGCAGTACTTC. Residues: CASSQLSRVDGSSYEQYF.

The genes are TRBV29-1 and TRBJ1-1, with D possibly TRBD1 on 6 matching bases. The CDR3 loop spans 11 amino acids. V shed 7 bases and J shed 8 bases, with 14 bases lying between them. CDR1 and CDR2 (germline): SQVTM, ANQGSEA. CDR3 DNA: TGCAGCGGCAGCGGGGGCGGCGAAGCTTTCTTT. Translated: CSGSGGGEAFF.

The chain combines TRBV19 with TRBJ1-2, with D unclear. Germline loops: CDR1 LNHDA, CDR2 SQIVND (reference sequence). Trimming stripped 5 bases from V and 5 bases from J, with 9 bases between. The CDR3 runs to 12 residues. CDR3 sequence (DNA): TGTGCCAGTAGTTCTCCTTTATATGGCTACACCTTC. This codes for CASSSPLYGYTF.

This clone was detected once. This chain connects TRBV5-1 to TRBJ1-5; possible D gene TRBD1, 5 bases. The CDR3 loop spans 15 amino acids. The germline V gene has CDR1 SGHRS and CDR2 YFSETQ. The V gene lost 0 bases and the J gene lost 6 bases, with 13 bases spanning the gap. The DNA of the CDR3 is TGCGCCAGCAGCTTGGGGACCGGGGGGTTTCAGCCCCAGCATTTT. Amino acid sequence: CASSLGTGGFQPQHF.

The V gene is TRBV5-1, the J gene TRBJ1-4; 9 nucleotides agree with TRBD1. V gave up 1 base and J gave up 11 bases; unmatched junction bases: 9. The CDR3 sequence is 15 residues long. CDR1 SGHRS and CDR2 YFSETQ come from the germline V gene. CDR3 loop: CASSLTGTGRGKLFF. Here the CDR3 DNA reads TGCGCCAGCAGCTTGACCGGGACAGGGAGGGGGAAACTGTTTTTT.

This clone was picked up a small number of times. This sequence joins TRBV9 and TRBJ2-7; D not certain. Trimming took off 4 bases at V and 3 bases at J, with 8 bases between the two ends. There are 12 residues in the CDR3. Germline CDR1 SGDLS, CDR2 YYNGEE. In nucleotides, the CDR3 is TGTGCCAGCAGCCCACCCAGCTACGAGCAGTACTTC. Translation: CASSPPSYEQYF.

The chain carries TRBV9 and TRBJ2-7; TRBD1 agrees at 9 bases. V shed 7 bases, J shed 6 bases, and the junction held 11 bases outside the gene matches. This CDR3 comprises 14 residues. Germline-derived CDR1 and CDR2 are SGDLS and YYNGEE. The CDR3 sequence is CASGAGTGHSEQYF. The CDR3 DNA reads as TGTGCCAGCGGTGCCGGGACAGGGCACAGCGAGCAGTACTTC. The full variable domain, rest sourced from reference TRBV9 and TRBJ2-7, is DSGVTQTPKHLITATGQRVTLRCSPRSGDLSVYWYQQSLDQGLQFLIQYYNGEERAKGNILERFSAQQFPDLHSELNLSSLELGDSALYFCASGAGTGHSEQYFGPGTRLTVT.